These 22 T cell receptor beta chains were all obtained from the same sample, sequenced in a study of OX40 agonist ivuxolimab in advanced cancers. To prepare the library, the immunoSEQ multiplex PCR assay was applied. TCRdb stores this immuneACCESS table with in-frame sequences only. Part of the clones is absent; in the studies checked, under half of the shortfall reflects unresolved V genes, and no reason is known for the rest. This sample is represented by tens of thousands of clones; approximately 85% of them were singletons. The biggest ten clones account for 2% to 2.5% of the sample. The sample was CD4+ or CD8+ T cells sorted from blood, taken in a trial of the OX40 agonist ivuxolimab. All receptors derive from an adult with an advanced solid tumor such as melanoma, head and neck, liver or kidney cancer.

This clone showed up just once. V and J are TRBV28 and TRBJ2-3, with 8 positions matching TRBD1. Germline V CDR1 and CDR2: MDHEN, SYDVKM. The CDR3 runs to 15 residues. V gave up 7 bases and J gave up 9 bases; unmatched junction bases: 15. This CDR3 reads CASILPGGPGRTQYF. The CDR3 DNA is TGTGCCAGCATTCTCCCAGGGGGCCCGGGGAGGACGCAGTATTTT.

The chain uses TRBV5-1 and TRBJ2-5; 7 bases match TRBD1. J was trimmed by 4 bases and V by 4 bases; bases with no gene match: 7. Per germline, CDR1 SGHRS and CDR2 YFSETQ. The CDR3 has 14 residues. The CDR3 DNA follows: TGCGCCAGCAGCCAGGTCAGGGGGATAGAGACCCAGTACTTC. It is translated as CASSQVRGIETQYF.

The chain joins TRBV4-1 to TRBJ2-7, with D hard to call. V lost 0 bases and J lost 4, with 4 bases in between. The CDR3 has 12 residues. Germline V gene data show CDR1 as MGHRA and CDR2 as YSYEKL. The CDR3, as DNA: TGCGCCAGCAGCCAAGACGGTTACGAGCAGTACTTC. This translates into CASSQDGYEQYF.

This clone was detected a few times. The V gene is TRBV27, the J gene TRBJ1-5, with TRBD1 identical over 8 bases. CDR1 is MNHEY and CDR2 is SMNVEV in the germline V gene (reference sequence). CDR3 size: 17 residues. Trimming cost V 3 bases and J 3 bases; bases outside gene matches: 10. CDR3 region: CASSFPGTGTDNQPQHF. The CDR3 region has the DNA TGTGCCAGCAGTTTCCCCGGGACAGGTACTGACAATCAGCCCCAGCATTTT.

The chain has TRBV19 and TRBJ1-4; D is uncertain. V dropped 4 bases and J dropped 0 bases, with 9 bases sitting between them. The CDR3 runs to 15 residues. The germline CDR1 and CDR2 sequences are LNHDA and SQIVND (reference sequence). CDR3 protein: CASSTYIATNEKLFF. In nucleotides, the CDR3 is TGTGCCAGTAGTACCTACATTGCAACTAATGAAAAACTGTTTTTT.

Regarding this clone: The junction shows a germline mismatch at one end, possibly a read error. This chain joins TRBV5-4 and TRBJ2-7; TRBD1 might be the D (6 bases). The germline V gene has CDR1 SGHNT and CDR2 YYREEE (reference sequence). The CDR3 extends over 11 amino acids. The CDR3: CASNHPETGPF. DNA of the CDR3: TGTGCCAGCAACCACCCGGAGACAGGACCCTTC.

V is TRBV7-8 and J is TRBJ2-7; 11 bases align to TRBD2. V trimming: 3 bases; J trimming: 3 bases; junction bases outside the gene matches: 7. CDR3 size: 16 residues. CDR1 and CDR2 (germline): SGHVS, FQNEAQ. The CDR3 is CASSFTSGGAVYEQYF. The DNA for the CDR3 is TGTGCCAGCAGCTTCACTAGCGGGGGAGCTGTCTACGAGCAGTACTTC.

The genes are TRBV19 and TRBJ2-2; D tentatively reads TRBD1 or TRBD2 (5 bases each). With 7 bases removed from V and 5 bases from J, the gap between germline ends came to 14 bases. The V gene's germline CDR1 is LNHDA and CDR2 SQIVND (reference sequence). This CDR3 is built from 14 residues. For the CDR3, the DNA is TGTGCCAGTACTGAGGGACCACTAACCGGGGAGCTGTTTTTT. It yields the protein CASTEGPLTGELFF. Using reference TRBV19 and TRBJ2-2 for the parts outside the CDR3, the full variable domain is DGGITQSPKYLFRKEGQNVTLSCEQNLNHDAMYWYRQDPGQGLRLIYYSQIVNDFQKGDIAEGYSVSREKKESFPLTVTSAQKNPTAFYLCASTEGPLTGELFFGEGSRLTVL.

The chain links TRBV7-9 to TRBJ1-1, with TRBD1 as a possible D gene (6 bases). Per the germline V gene, CDR1 is SEHNR and CDR2 is FQNEAQ (reference sequence). This CDR3 spans 15 amino acids. Trimming took 5 bases from V and 4 from J, leaving 17 bases between them. CDR3 in DNA: TGTGCCAGCAGCCCCCGACCCCCACAGGGCACTGAAGCTTTCTTT. Translated, it gives CASSPRPPQGTEAFF.

The V gene is TRBV7-8, the J gene TRBJ1-2; possible D gene TRBD1, 5 bases. Trimming stripped 0 bases from V and 2 bases from J, with 7 bases between. Germline-derived CDR1 and CDR2 are SGHVS and FQNEAQ. This CDR3 contains 14 residues. This chain's CDR3 is CASSLASGNYGYTF. The CDR3 nucleotides read TGTGCCAGCAGCTTAGCGTCAGGGAACTATGGCTACACCTTC.

V usage is TRBV5-1 and J usage is TRBJ1-4, with a weak D call TRBD1 (6 bases). With 1 base removed from V and 5 bases from J, the gap between germline ends came to 12 bases. Germline V CDR1 and CDR2: SGHRS, YFSETQ. The CDR3 has 15 amino acids. In nucleotides, the CDR3 is TGCGCCAGCAGCTTGACAGGGCTGTCGAATGAAAAACTGTTTTTT. The encoded protein is CASSLTGLSNEKLFF.

The chain is built from TRBV30 and TRBJ1-5; D is uncertain. The length of the CDR3 is 13 residues. Germline lookup yields CDR1 GTSNPN and CDR2 SVGIG (reference sequence). V lost 0 bases and J 4 bases, leaving 7 bases between the germline ends. DNA of the CDR3: TGTGCCTGGAGTGTAGCGGGGAATCAGCCCCAGCATTTT. This sequence encodes CAWSVAGNQPQHF.

The chain employs TRBV6-6 and TRBJ2-1; D is possibly TRBD1 or TRBD2 (5 bases each). The CDR3 has 10 amino acids. The ends were cut back, 11 bases at V and 6 bases at J, with 8 bases in the middle. Germline V gene data show CDR1 as MNHNY and CDR2 as SVGAGI (reference sequence). CDR3 sequence: CAYGTNEQFF. The CDR3 coding sequence is TGTGCCTACGGGACCAATGAGCAGTTCTTC.

The rearrangement links TRBV6-5 to TRBJ2-3; 8 nucleotides line up with TRBD2. V gave up 4 bases and J gave up 7 bases; unmatched junction bases: 13. Per germline, CDR1 MNHEY and CDR2 SVGAGI. CDR3 length equals 16 residues. CDR3 residues: CASSSPSGSSGNTQYF. The CDR3 nucleotides are TGTGCCAGCAGTTCCCCCAGCGGGAGTTCGGGAAATACGCAGTATTTT.

The V and J genes are TRBV5-6 and TRBJ2-7, with D perhaps matching TRBD2 (5 bases). CDR1 and CDR2 (germline): SGHDT, YYEEEE. Trimming took off 4 bases at V and 1 base at J, with 12 bases between the two ends. The CDR3 covers 14 residues. CDR3 residues: CASSVERRSYEQYF. In DNA form, the CDR3 reads TGTGCCAGCAGCGTAGAGAGGAGGTCCTACGAGCAGTACTTC.

CDR3 in DNA: TGTGCCAGCTCACCAGGGGGTGGAGATTCACCCCTCCACTTT. Its protein product is CASSPGGGDSPLHF. The V and J genes are TRBV18 and TRBJ1-6, with D perhaps TRBD1 (5 bases). V lost 2 bases and J 8 bases, leaving 10 bases between the germline ends. The CDR3 has 14 residues. CDR1 and CDR2 from the germline V gene are KGHSH and LQKENI.

In regard to this clone: The junction departs from germline at one end; a sequencing error may be responsible. The chain links TRBV5-5 to TRBJ2-2; D perhaps matches TRBD1 (6 bases). This CDR3 spans 17 amino acids. Germline V CDR1 and CDR2: SGHKS, YYEKEE (reference sequence). The CDR3 coding sequence is TGTGCCAGCAGCTGGAACGCCGGGACAATGGACACCGGGAAGCTGTTTTTT. Residues: CASSWNAGTMDTGKLFF.

The chain carries TRBV5-5 and TRBJ2-7; 9 bases fit TRBD1. The CDR3 covers 14 residues. Germline values: CDR1 SGHKS, CDR2 YYEKEE (reference sequence). Unmatched junction bases numbered 8, after V lost 4 bases and J lost 6 bases. CDR3 region: CASSRPGQGSEQYF. The DNA of the CDR3 is TGTGCCAGCAGCCGACCGGGACAGGGATCCGAGCAGTACTTC.

This chain connects TRBV15 to TRBJ2-7; 7 bases are a match to TRBD2. Germline CDR1 LNHNV, CDR2 YYDKDF (reference sequence). The CDR3 sequence is 14 residues long. After removal of 1 base from V and 3 bases from J, the junction contained 3 bases not matched to a gene. CDR3 sequence reads: CATSRVGGSYEQYF. The CDR3, as DNA: TGTGCCACCAGCAGAGTGGGCGGGAGCTACGAGCAGTACTTC.

Judged by abundance, this clone is medium-sized. At one end, the junction sequence differs from germline, possibly due to a read error. The chain recombines TRBV7-7 with TRBJ2-1; D tentatively fits TRBD1 or TRBD2 (5 bases each). CDR1 SSHAT and CDR2 FNYEAQ come from the germline V gene (reference sequence). The CDR3 is made up of 14 amino acids. CDR3 sequence reads: CASSATSRGNEQFF. The CDR3 DNA sequence: TGTGCTAGCAGCGCAACTTCGAGGGGTAATGAGCAGTTCTTC. The whole variable domain, filled in from reference TRBV7-7 and TRBJ2-1, reads GAGVSQSPRYKVTKRGQDVTLRCDPISSHATLYWYQQALGQGPEFLTYFNYEAQPDKSGLPSDRFSAERPEGSISTLTIQRTEQRDSAMYRCASSATSRGNEQFFGPGTRLTVL.

This chain links TRBV19 with TRBJ2-7; 10 bases are a match to TRBD2. Trimming removed 1 base from V and 2 bases from J; junction bases left unmatched: 2. The CDR3 contains 15 residues. The germline V gene has CDR1 LNHDA and CDR2 SQIVND (reference sequence). CDR3 residues: CASSIATSGTYEQYF. DNA for the CDR3: TGTGCCAGTAGTATAGCTACTAGCGGGACCTACGAGCAGTACTTC.

This chain uses TRBV2 with TRBJ1-5; D remains unclear. The germline V gene has CDR1 SNHLY and CDR2 FYNNEI. CDR3 length: 17 amino acids. V lost 3 bases and J 1 base, leaving 16 bases between the germline ends. This CDR3 reads CASSESVTTKSNQPQHF. CDR3 sequence (DNA): TGTGCCAGCAGTGAGTCAGTAACGACAAAGAGCAATCAGCCCCAGCATTTT. The full variable domain, its missing parts supplied by reference TRBV2 and TRBJ1-5, is EPEVTQTPSHQVTQMGQEVILRCVPISNHLYFYWYRQILGQKVEFLVSFYNNEISEKSEIFDDQFSVERPDGSNFTLKIRSTKLEDSAMYFCASSESVTTKSNQPQHFGDGTRLSIL.